Listed below are T cell receptor beta chains from one sample, sequenced in a study of CD8 T cells in ankylosing spondylitis. TCRdb reanalysed the 5' RACE reads using MiXCR and keeps one entry per CDR3 protein. Of some 270,000 distinct CDR3 sequences in the sample, about 20% were seen once. The sequenced material came from blood, either unsorted or a sorted T cell fraction (not recorded which). These receptors were obtained from a male donor with ankylosing spondylitis or in good health (not recorded which). Both conserved end residues are part of each CDR3. The D gene is left open where the match is weak. The size entry is marked missing in some rows and otherwise reads once, few, many or a size class.

d_call,j_call,v_call,clone_size,cdr3_aa,cdr3_nt
.,TRBJ2-7,TRBV7-9,many,CASSLSSEGYYEQYF,TGTGCCAGCAGCTTAAGCAGTGAGGGTTACTACGAGCAGTACTTC
TRBD1,TRBJ2-7,TRBV25-1,many,CASSGGTGGTYEQYF,TGTGCCAGCAGTGGGGGGACAGGGGGTACCTACGAGCAGTACTTC
.,TRBJ1-1,TRBV29-1,many,CSATNTEAFF,TGCAGCGCCACGAACACTGAAGCTTTCTTT
.,TRBJ1-1,TRBV4-2,many,CASSQPQAENTEAFF,TGTGCCAGCAGCCAACCCCAGGCCGAGAACACTGAAGCTTTCTTT
TRBD2,TRBJ2-1,TRBV27,many,CASSFSGNSYNEQFF,TGTGCCAGCAGTTTTAGCGGGAACTCCTACAATGAGCAGTTCTTC
.,TRBJ2-7,TRBV28,many,CASSLSDRMYDEQYF,TGTGCCAGCAGTTTAAGTGACAGGATGTACGACGAGCAGTACTTC
TRBD1,TRBJ1-1,TRBV13,few,CASSPPGQANTEAFF,TGTGCCAGCAGCCCGCCTGGACAGGCGAACACTGAAGCTTTCTTT
TRBD2,TRBJ2-7,TRBV4-1,few,CASSRGLAETSYEQYF,TGCGCCAGCAGCCGCGGACTAGCGGAAACCTCCTACGAGCAGTACTTC
TRBD1,TRBJ2-1,TRBV7-6,.,CASSLTGEGEQFF,TGTGCCAGCAGCCTCACAGGGGAAGGAGAGCAGTTCTTC
TRBD1,TRBJ2-5,TRBV15,once,CATNDRGRETQYF,TGTGCCACCAACGACAGGGGGAGGGAGACCCAGTACTTC
TRBD1,TRBJ1-1,TRBV6-1,many,CASSTRDRGLVRNTEAFF,TGTGCCAGCAGTACCCGGGACAGGGGGTTGGTGAGGAACACTGAAGCTTTCTTT
TRBD2,TRBJ2-1,TRBV7-9,.,CASSHLAEGYNEQFF,TGTGCCAGCAGCCATCTAGCGGAAGGATACAATGAGCAGTTCTTC
.,TRBJ2-1,TRBV9,few,CASSATLAGEQFF,TGTGCCAGCAGCGCGACACTCGCGGGTGAGCAGTTCTTC
.,TRBJ2-3,TRBV7-9,few,CASSPSGAPTDTQYF,TGTGCCAGCAGCCCTTCCGGGGCCCCCACAGATACGCAGTATTTT
TRBD2,TRBJ2-5,TRBV6-2/TRBV6-3,few,CASNWGGSPKETQYF,TGTGCCAGCAACTGGGGCGGGAGCCCTAAAGAGACCCAGTACTTC
TRBD2,TRBJ2-3,TRBV29-1,few,CSVEGTSSGILTDTQYF,TGCAGCGTTGAAGGGACGTCGAGCGGGATCTTAACTGATACGCAGTATTTT
.,TRBJ2-5,TRBV4-3,few,CASSQDRAGDSRGETQYF,TGCGCCAGCAGCCAAGATAGAGCCGGGGACTCCCGGGGGGAGACCCAGTACTTC
.,TRBJ2-1,TRBV5-8,.,CASRGALIYYNEQFF,TGTGCCAGTCGAGGGGCTCTGATCTACTACAATGAGCAGTTCTTC
.,TRBJ2-1,TRBV10-3,few,CAITETTRAGTYNEQFF,TGTGCCATCACCGAGACCACTCGCGCGGGCACCTACAATGAGCAGTTCTTC
.,TRBJ2-1,TRBV29-1,.,CSVGGALAASYNEQFF,TGCAGCGTGGGGGGGGCACTAGCCGCCTCCTACAATGAGCAGTTCTTC
TRBD2,TRBJ2-5,TRBV5-6,.,CASSLANLAEGAETQYF,TGTGCCAGCAGCTTGGCCAACCTAGCGGAGGGAGCAGAGACCCAGTACTTC
TRBD2,TRBJ2-5,TRBV13,.,CASGVSLAGDKETQYF,TGTGCCAGCGGCGTCTCACTAGCGGGTGACAAAGAGACCCAGTACTTC
TRBD1,TRBJ2-7,TRBV5-1,.,CASSLETGGYEQYF,TGCGCCAGCAGCTTGGAGACAGGGGGCTACGAGCAGTACTTC
.,TRBJ1-1,TRBV6-5,many,CASSYLGYGTEAFF,TGTGCCAGCAGTTACTTGGGGTATGGCACTGAAGCTTTCTTT
.,TRBJ2-3,TRBV12-3/TRBV12-4,few,CASSTTASTDTQYF,TGTGCCAGCAGCACAACAGCTAGCACAGATACGCAGTATTTT
.,TRBJ2-5,TRBV6-2/TRBV6-3,few,CASTPVHQETQYF,TGTGCCAGCACCCCAGTACACCAAGAGACCCAGTACTTC
.,TRBJ2-5,TRBV29-1,many,CSVGSWETQYF,TGCAGCGTTGGGAGTTGGGAGACCCAGTACTTC
TRBD1,TRBJ2-6,TRBV29-1,many,CSVTGTGSLANVLTF,TGCAGCGTTACCGGGACAGGGAGTTTGGCCAACGTCCTGACTTTC
.,TRBJ2-2,TRBV7-9,.,CASSLRQAMNTGELFF,TGTGCCAGCAGCTTACGGCAGGCCATGAACACCGGGGAGCTGTTTTTT
.,TRBJ2-3,TRBV12-3/TRBV12-4,many,CASSSTGSHTDTQYF,TGTGCCAGCAGTTCCACCGGGAGCCACACAGATACGCAGTATTTT
TRBD2,TRBJ2-3,TRBV27,many,CASSLPGGDTQYF,TGTGCCAGCAGCTTACCGGGAGGAGATACGCAGTATTTT
.,TRBJ1-1,TRBV2,few,CASNGQFNTEAFF,TGTGCCAGCAATGGACAGTTCAACACTGAAGCTTTCTTT
.,TRBJ2-5,TRBV9,many,CASSVDGSQETQYF,TGTGCCAGCAGCGTCGACGGAAGCCAAGAGACCCAGTACTTC
.,TRBJ2-3,TRBV7-7,few,CASSSEVADTQYF,TGTGCTAGCAGCTCCGAAGTGGCAGATACGCAGTATTTT
.,TRBJ1-5,TRBV28,many,CASSSNDGYSNQPQHF,TGTGCCAGCAGTTCTAATGACGGCTATAGCAATCAGCCCCAGCATTTT
.,TRBJ2-3,TRBV29-1,few,CSVLGGWGITDTQYF,TGCAGCGTTTTGGGAGGTTGGGGGATCACAGATACGCAGTATTTT
.,TRBJ2-7,TRBV27,.,CASSFDGQEGRGYEQYF,TGTGCCAGCAGTTTCGATGGGCAGGAGGGCCGTGGGTACGAGCAGTACTTC
.,TRBJ2-3,TRBV7-9,.,CASSPGVAEGDTQYF,TGTGCCAGCAGCCCGGGGGTAGCGGAGGGAGATACGCAGTATTTT
TRBD1,TRBJ2-1,TRBV4-1,few,CASSLEPGQGAGEQFF,TGCGCCAGCAGCCTTGAGCCGGGACAGGGGGCGGGTGAGCAGTTCTTC
.,TRBJ2-5,TRBV5-1,.,CASSWAVLAQETQYF,TGCGCCAGCAGTTGGGCCGTTCTAGCTCAAGAGACCCAGTACTTC
.,TRBJ1-6,TRBV11-2,.,CTSSLFELGYNSPLHF,TGTACCAGCAGCTTGTTTGAACTGGGGTATAATTCACCCCTCCACTTT
.,TRBJ2-5,TRBV25-1,few,CASSGGLQETQYF,TGTGCCAGCAGTGGGGGACTCCAAGAGACCCAGTACTTC
TRBD2,TRBJ2-7,TRBV7-2,.,CASSFGLATYEQYF,TGTGCCAGCAGCTTCGGACTAGCAACCTACGAGCAGTACTTC
TRBD1,TRBJ1-2,TRBV12-3/TRBV12-4,.,CASSIKDDRGAGYTF,TGTGCCAGCAGTATTAAGGACGACAGGGGCGCTGGCTACACCTTC
.,TRBJ1-1,TRBV4-1,few,CASSQTTLMNTEAFF,TGCGCCAGCAGCCAAACGACACTCATGAACACTGAAGCTTTCTTT
.,TRBJ2-7,TRBV29-1,.,CSVNQGPYEQYF,TGCAGCGTCAATCAGGGACCCTACGAGCAGTACTTC
.,TRBJ2-3,TRBV11-2,many,CASSLQPGAYTDTQYF,TGTGCCAGCAGCTTGCAACCGGGAGCCTACACAGATACGCAGTATTTT
.,TRBJ2-2,TRBV11-2,.,CASSLGRGQLTGELFF,TGTGCCAGCAGCTTGGGTCGGGGACAACTCACCGGGGAGCTGTTTTTT
.,TRBJ2-7,TRBV13,few,CASSYVGGGEQYF,TGTGCCAGCAGCTATGTGGGAGGGGGCGAGCAGTACTTC
.,TRBJ2-7,TRBV4-3,few,CASSQDRDTHYEQYF,TGCGCCAGCAGCCAAGATCGGGACACCCACTACGAGCAGTACTTC
TRBD1,TRBJ2-7,TRBV7-9,.,CASSPPTGGNEQYF,TGTGCCAGCAGCCCACCGACAGGGGGCAACGAGCAGTACTTC
.,TRBJ2-1,TRBV5-1,.,CASSPVEGVYEQFF,TGCGCCAGCAGCCCGGTAGAGGGGGTATATGAGCAGTTCTTC
.,TRBJ2-1,TRBV5-1,few,CASRQSDNEQFF,TGCGCCAGCAGACAGTCGGACAATGAGCAGTTCTTC
.,TRBJ2-3,TRBV3-1,.,CASSPYQDTQYF,TGTGCCAGCAGCCCGTACCAAGATACGCAGTATTTT
TRBD1,TRBJ2-7,TRBV3-1,.,CASSRGQGHEQYF,TGTGCCAGCAGCCGAGGACAGGGCCACGAGCAGTACTTC
.,TRBJ1-1,TRBV4-1,.,CASSQEVGGATEAFF,TGCGCCAGCAGCCAAGAAGTGGGAGGTGCCACTGAAGCTTTCTTT
.,TRBJ2-7,TRBV20-1,.,CSARGRDSAGEQYF,TGCAGTGCTAGGGGGCGGGACTCAGCAGGCGAGCAGTACTTC
.,TRBJ2-1,TRBV4-2,.,CASTLMTGPQDGNEQFF,TGTGCCAGCACTTTGATGACGGGGCCTCAAGACGGCAATGAGCAGTTCTTC
TRBD2,TRBJ2-1,TRBV27,.,CASSTNFPGLAGGASYNEQFF,TGTGCCAGCAGCACAAACTTCCCGGGACTAGCGGGAGGGGCCTCCTACAATGAGCAGTTCTTC
.,TRBJ2-2,TRBV20-1,few,CSARVRTPTGELFF,TGCAGTGCTAGAGTTAGGACACCCACAGGGGAGCTGTTTTTT